Here is one T cell receptor (beta chain) with its context. This CDR3 comprises 11 residues. Germline CDR1 and CDR2: MNHEY and SVGAGI. The entry originates in a study of OX40 agonist ivuxolimab in advanced cancers. Libraries were prepared by immunoSEQ multiplex PCR; TCRdb keeps only in-frame clonotypes and omits some of them. The profile shows under 85,000 clones, roughly three quarters of them singletons. The clonotype was recovered from an adult with an advanced solid tumor such as melanoma, head and neck, liver or kidney cancer. Sequenced here: CD4+ or CD8+ T cells sorted from blood, sampled in a trial of the OX40 agonist ivuxolimab. The chain uses TRBV6-5 and TRBJ1-1; D not certain. CDR3 sequence: CATRKNTEAFF. The CDR3 DNA is TGTGCGACCCGTAAGAACACTGAAGCTTTCTTT.